This T cell receptor beta chain comes out of a study of technical replicates of blood from a few donors. Profiled with immunoSEQ multiplex PCR; TCRdb holds only in-frame clones, not every one. The sample lists approximately 75,000 clones; around 90% were seen once. The specimen sequenced was T cells isolated from PBMCs. The receptor was isolated from a human donor in good health.

The CDR3 loop is CASSLGGVDGYTF. The CDR3 region has the DNA TGTGCCAGCAGCTTGGGGGGAGTTGATGGCTACACCTTC. The chain links TRBV7-9 to TRBJ1-2, with D possibly matching TRBD1 (5 bases). Trimming removed 3 bases from V and 6 bases from J, with 11 bases in between. The CDR3 has 13 amino acids. Looked up from germline, CDR1 is SEHNR and CDR2 is FQNEAQ (reference sequence).